This TCR beta chain was recorded in a study of shared T cell receptors in the human thymus. The CDR3 loop spans 17 amino acids. Trimming stripped 6 bases from V and 0 bases from J, with 19 bases between. Germline V gene lookup returns CDR1 SGHTA and CDR2 FQGNSA. Profiling relied on immunoSEQ multiplex PCR, and the TCRdb table lists in-frame clones only, not all of them. The sample records approximately 400,000 clones, more than 85% being singletons. This clonotype was sampled from a human donor. The rearrangement links TRBV7-2 to TRBJ2-3, with D hard to call. The sequenced sample was thymocytes. In DNA form, the CDR3 reads TGTGCCAGCAGACGAAGGGTCCAGGCCTCTAGCACAGATACGCAGTATTTT. It specifies CASRRRVQASSTDTQYF.